Following are 18 T cell receptor beta chains from one sample sequenced in a study of radiotherapy plus CTLA-4 blockade in lung cancer (dated by TCRdb to 2016 to 2019). Library method: the immunoSEQ multiplex PCR assay. The table comes from immuneACCESS by way of TCRdb, which keeps in-frame sequences with V and J called. Part of the clones is missing from these tables; in studies checked, under half for an unresolved V gene and the rest for unknown reasons. The sample includes over 100,000 clones, with about 80% observed a single time. The ten largest clonotypes hold roughly 3.5% of the sample. Sample: peripheral blood, taken from a patient treated with radiotherapy plus ipilimumab. These receptors originate from a human donor with non-small cell lung cancer that progressed on radiotherapy plus ipilimumab. Some clones in this sample may be carry-over from other donors' samples.

The rearrangement joins TRBV5-4 to TRBJ2-5; TRBD1 matches at 9 bases. The CDR3 is 15 amino acids. Trimming cost V 4 bases and J 1 base; bases outside gene matches: 5. CDR1 SGHNT and CDR2 YYREEE come from the germline V gene (reference sequence). The CDR3 bases are TGTGCCAGCAGCCTATGGGACAGGGCCCAAGAGACCCAGTACTTC. Its protein product is CASSLWDRAQETQYF.

This clone was recorded once. The chain recombines TRBV9 with TRBJ2-4; 8 bases match TRBD2. The length of the CDR3 is 16 residues. Looked up from germline, CDR1 is SGDLS and CDR2 is YYNGEE. V shed 3 bases, J shed 6 bases, and the junction held 11 bases outside the gene matches. The CDR3 loop reads CASSAVMVAGLNIQYF. Written as DNA, the CDR3 is TGTGCCAGCAGCGCCGTTATGGTAGCGGGGTTAAACATTCAGTACTTC.

The J gene is TRBJ2-3, the V gene TRBV5-4, with D perhaps matching TRBD1 or TRBD2 (6 bases each). V lost 6 bases and J lost 4, with 21 bases in between. CDR3 length: 16 residues. Germline V CDR1 and CDR2: SGHNT, YYREEE (reference sequence). The DNA of the CDR3 is TGTGCCAGCACCTCTGGGGGGAAGGGGGGTGCAGATACGCAGTATTTT. This encodes CASTSGGKGGADTQYF. Together with reference TRBV5-4 and TRBJ2-3, the CDR3 gives the full variable domain: ETGVTQSPTHLIKTRGQQVTLRCSSQSGHNTVSWYQQALGQGPQFIFQYYREEENGRGNFPPRFSGLQFPNYSSELNVNALELDDSALYLCASTSGGKGGADTQYFGPGTRLTVL.

V gene TRBV28 combines with J gene TRBJ2-1; TRBD1 is a possible D gene (5 bases). The V end lost 6 bases, the J end lost 4 bases, and 10 bases lay between the germline ends. The CDR3 is 13 residues long. Germline V lookup: CDR1 MDHEN, CDR2 SYDVKM. CDR3 DNA: TGTGCCAGCAGATCCGACAGTTACAATGAGCAGTTCTTC. This gives the protein CASRSDSYNEQFF.

V usage is TRBV11-2 and J usage is TRBJ1-1; D not resolved. Germline CDR1 and CDR2: SGHAT and FQNNGV. CDR3 length: 15 amino acids. The V end lost 1 base, the J end lost 5 bases, and 14 bases lay between the germline ends. The CDR3 here is CASSLGFSLGTEAFF. DNA for the CDR3: TGTGCCAGCAGCTTAGGCTTTTCTCTTGGGACTGAAGCTTTCTTT.

The CDR3 sequence: CASSLSSADSYNSPLHF. CDR3 DNA sequence: TGTGCCAGCAGCTTGAGTTCGGCAGACTCCTATAATTCACCCCTCCACTTT. The chain couples TRBV5-6 to TRBJ1-6; D is unresolved. The CDR3 has 17 amino acids. Germline-derived CDR1 and CDR2 are SGHDT and YYEEEE. Trimming took off 1 base at V and 0 bases at J, with 11 bases between the two ends.

This CDR3 reads CASSGVGEQFF. The DNA of the CDR3 is TGTGCCAGCAGCGGGGTTGGTGAGCAGTTCTTC. The chain links TRBV7-9 to TRBJ2-1; D not certain. V lost 5 bases to trimming and J lost 9 bases, with 8 bases between them. Germline V CDR1 and CDR2: SEHNR, FQNEAQ (reference sequence). The CDR3 has 11 residues.

The chain couples TRBV30 to TRBJ2-2, with D perhaps matching TRBD1 or TRBD2 (5 bases each). Trimming stripped 2 bases from V and 7 bases from J, with 17 bases between. CDR1 GTSNPN and CDR2 SVGIG come from the germline V gene (reference sequence). The CDR3 runs 15 residues. CDR3 sequence reads: CAWSSSRQRGGELFF. The CDR3 nucleotides are TGTGCCTGGAGTTCGTCCCGACAGAGGGGCGGGGAGCTGTTTTTT.

As concerns this clone: This CDR3 is also generated by other DNA sequences in the sample. V gene TRBV27 combines with J gene TRBJ1-2; 10 nucleotides agree with TRBD1. Germline CDR1 reads MNHEY; CDR2 reads SMNVEV (reference sequence). Trimming removed 4 bases from V and 4 bases from J; junction bases left unmatched: 3. The CDR3 spans 14 residues. CDR3 DNA: TGTGCCAGCAGTTCGACAGGGGGCGGCTATGGCTACACCTTC. Translating it yields CASSSTGGGYGYTF.

This clone was recorded once. J is TRBJ2-1 and V is TRBV5-4; 8 bases match TRBD2. Germline CDR1 reads SGHNT; CDR2 reads YYREEE (reference sequence). This CDR3 has 15 amino acids. V dropped 4 bases and J dropped 5; count of bases not matched to a gene: 8. CDR3 region: CASSARSGINNEQFF. The CDR3 DNA follows: TGTGCCAGCAGCGCACGTAGCGGGATAAACAATGAGCAGTTCTTC.

As DNA, the CDR3 is TGTGCCAGCAGCCCCCGACTAGCGGGTCGCAATGAGCAGTTCTTC. It yields the protein CASSPRLAGRNEQFF. This sequence joins TRBV6-6 and TRBJ2-1; TRBD2 agrees at 10 bases. The ends lost 6 bases at V and 6 bases at J; junction bases unmatched: 8. CDR1 is MNHNY, CDR2 SVGAGI, per germline (reference sequence). The CDR3 is made up of 15 amino acids.

The rearrangement joins TRBV2 to TRBJ2-3, with 7 positions matching TRBD2. The germline CDR1 and CDR2 sequences are SNHLY and FYNNEI. After removal of 5 bases from V and 3 bases from J, the junction contained 14 bases not matched to a gene. CDR3 length: 17 amino acids. The CDR3 loop reads CASSPAGTGIKTDTQYF. The CDR3 DNA reads as TGTGCCAGCAGTCCAGCGGGAACGGGGATTAAAACAGATACGCAGTATTTT.

This clone occurred a few times. J is TRBJ2-5 and V is TRBV30, with D unclear. This CDR3 is 13 amino acids long. Germline lookup yields CDR1 GTSNPN and CDR2 SVGIG (reference sequence). V was cut by 1 base and J by 1 base, with 7 bases left in between. In DNA, the CDR3 is TGTGCCTGGAGTGGGGTCTCCCAAGAGACCCAGTACTTC. Translated: CAWSGVSQETQYF.

Only a few counts were recorded for this clone. The chain employs TRBV4-3 and TRBJ2-1; TRBD2 matches at 10 bases. Per the germline V gene, CDR1 is LGHNA and CDR2 is YSLEER. Trimming removed 5 bases from V and 2 bases from J; junction bases left unmatched: 6. This CDR3 region has 16 residues. CDR3 region: CASSIQAGGPYNEQFF. DNA for the CDR3: TGCGCCAGCAGCATACAAGCGGGGGGGCCCTACAATGAGCAGTTCTTC.

V gene TRBV5-1 combines with J gene TRBJ2-5, with TRBD1 as a possible D gene (5 bases). There are 19 residues in the CDR3. V was trimmed by 6 bases and J by 2 bases, leaving 29 bases between them. Germline V gene data show CDR1 as SGHRS and CDR2 as YFSETQ. The CDR3 DNA reads TGCGCCAGCACCTTAGACACCTCCTCACTGGCAGGGCTTCAAGAGACCCAGTACTTC. Translated, it gives CASTLDTSSLAGLQETQYF.

V usage is TRBV6-5 and J usage is TRBJ2-7; D might be TRBD1 (6 bases). Germline V gene sequence: CDR1 MNHEY, CDR2 SVGAGI. Trimming removed 6 bases at V and 4 bases at J, with 13 bases between. This CDR3 is 13 amino acids long. This CDR3 is CASRTGTTYEQYF. The CDR3 nucleotides read TGTGCCAGCAGAACCGGGACAACTTACGAGCAGTACTTC.

The chain is built from TRBV4-3 and TRBJ2-7; D is unclear. The CDR3 length is 16 residues. Germline CDR1 reads LGHNA; CDR2 reads YSLEER. V lost 0 bases to trimming and J lost 6 bases, with 18 bases between them. As DNA, the CDR3 is TGCGCCAGCAGCCAAGATGCGGTTGAACCCTCGTCCGAGCAGTACTTC. Translating it yields CASSQDAVEPSSEQYF.

The chain links TRBV5-1 to TRBJ1-2, with D perhaps matching TRBD1 (6 bases). CDR1 is SGHRS, CDR2 YFSETQ, per germline. The CDR3 has 14 residues. Trimming took 2 bases from V and 5 from J, leaving 13 bases between them. CDR3 DNA sequence: TGCGCCAGCAGCTTCACAGGGATAATGTATGGCTACACCTTC. Protein product: CASSFTGIMYGYTF.